Included here is one T cell receptor beta chain sequence, with context. The antigen is not known. This record comes from a study of cytomegalovirus exposure and HLA in healthy donors. Study-wide findings and caveats: One cluster of highly shared sequence variants probably arose as a sequencing artifact. More clonal expansion characterized HLA-associated TCR beta chains than equally common others in a later analysis.

Primers included in the PCR were 60 Vbeta and 13 Jbeta primers. Sequencing used immunoSEQ multiplex PCR; TCRdb keeps in-frame clones, though not all of them. Seen in this sample are 180,000 or so clones; the ten most common clones hold approximately 0.72%. The specimen was PBMCs. The receptor comes from a woman younger than 35 in good health and CMV-seropositive.

The CDR3 here is CASSLVPGVGTGELFF. In DNA, the CDR3 is TGCGCCAGCAGCTTGGTACCAGGGGTGGGCACCGGGGAGCTGTTTTTT. The chain carries TRBV5-1 and TRBJ2-2, with a possible D match to TRBD1 (6 bases). Germline CDR1 reads SGHRS; CDR2 reads YFSETQ. Trimming removed 0 bases at V and 4 bases at J, with 13 bases between. CDR3 length equals 16 residues.